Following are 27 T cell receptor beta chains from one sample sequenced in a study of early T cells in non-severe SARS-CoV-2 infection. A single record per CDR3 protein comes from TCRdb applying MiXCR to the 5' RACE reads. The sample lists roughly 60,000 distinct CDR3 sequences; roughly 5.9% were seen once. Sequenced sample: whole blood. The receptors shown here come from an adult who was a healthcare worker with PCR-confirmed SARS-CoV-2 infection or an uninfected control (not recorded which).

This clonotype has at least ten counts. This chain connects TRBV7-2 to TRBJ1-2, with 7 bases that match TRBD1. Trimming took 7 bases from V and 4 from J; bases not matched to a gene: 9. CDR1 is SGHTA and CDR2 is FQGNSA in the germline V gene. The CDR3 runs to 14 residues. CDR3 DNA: TGTGCCAGCACCCCCCGAGGGACAGCCTATGGCTACACCTTC. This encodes CASTPRGTAYGYTF.

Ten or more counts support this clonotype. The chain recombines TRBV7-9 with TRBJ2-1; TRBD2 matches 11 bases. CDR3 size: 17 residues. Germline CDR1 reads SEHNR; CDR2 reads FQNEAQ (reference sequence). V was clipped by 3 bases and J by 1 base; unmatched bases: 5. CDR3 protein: CASSFGLAGGSYNEQFF. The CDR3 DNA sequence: TGTGCCAGCAGCTTCGGCCTAGCGGGGGGTTCCTACAATGAGCAGTTCTTC.

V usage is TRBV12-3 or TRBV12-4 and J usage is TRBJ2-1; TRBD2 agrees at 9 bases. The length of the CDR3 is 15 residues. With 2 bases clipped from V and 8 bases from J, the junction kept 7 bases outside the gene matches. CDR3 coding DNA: TGTGCCAGCAGTTTAAGAGCGGGAGGTCGGGATGAGCAGTTCTTC. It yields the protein CASSLRAGGRDEQFF.

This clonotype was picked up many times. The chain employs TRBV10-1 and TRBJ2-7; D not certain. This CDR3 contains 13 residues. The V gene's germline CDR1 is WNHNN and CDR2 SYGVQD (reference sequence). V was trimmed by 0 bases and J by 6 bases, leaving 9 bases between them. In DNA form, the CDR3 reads TGCGCCAGCAGTGAGTCGGTAGTCCTCGAGCAGTACTTC. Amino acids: CASSESVVLEQYF.

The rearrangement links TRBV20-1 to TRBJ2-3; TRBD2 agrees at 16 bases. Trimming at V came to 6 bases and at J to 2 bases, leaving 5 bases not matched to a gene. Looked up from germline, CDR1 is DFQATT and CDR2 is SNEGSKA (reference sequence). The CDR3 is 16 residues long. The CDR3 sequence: CSAGTSGRDSTDTQYF. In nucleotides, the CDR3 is TGCAGTGCCGGGACTAGCGGGAGGGATTCCACAGATACGCAGTATTTT.

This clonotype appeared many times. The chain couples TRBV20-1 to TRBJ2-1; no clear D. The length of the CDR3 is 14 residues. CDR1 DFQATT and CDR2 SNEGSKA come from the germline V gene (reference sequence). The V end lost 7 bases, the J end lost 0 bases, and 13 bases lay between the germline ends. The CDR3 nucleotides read TGCAGTGGCCAAACAAGGAGCTCCTACAATGAGCAGTTCTTC. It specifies CSGQTRSSYNEQFF.

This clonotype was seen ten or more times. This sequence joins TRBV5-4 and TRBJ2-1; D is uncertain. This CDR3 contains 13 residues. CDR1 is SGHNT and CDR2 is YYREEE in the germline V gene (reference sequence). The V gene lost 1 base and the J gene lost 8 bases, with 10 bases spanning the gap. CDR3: CASSLKSDYEQFF. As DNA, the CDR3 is TGTGCCAGCAGCTTGAAGTCAGATTATGAGCAGTTCTTC.

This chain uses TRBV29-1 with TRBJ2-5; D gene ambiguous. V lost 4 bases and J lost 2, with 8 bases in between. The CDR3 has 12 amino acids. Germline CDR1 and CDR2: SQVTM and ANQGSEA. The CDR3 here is CSVVMGQETQYF. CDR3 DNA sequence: TGCAGCGTTGTTATGGGACAAGAGACCCAGTACTTC.

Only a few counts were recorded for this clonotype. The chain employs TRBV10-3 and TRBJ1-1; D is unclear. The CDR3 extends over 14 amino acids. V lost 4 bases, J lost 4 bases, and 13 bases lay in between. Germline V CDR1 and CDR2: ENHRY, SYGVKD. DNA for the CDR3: TGTGCCATCAGTGCTCGGCAGAAGGGCACTGAAGCTTTCTTT. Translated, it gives CAISARQKGTEAFF.

In nucleotides, the CDR3 is TGTGCCATCGGCCTCACAGATACGCAGTATTTT. It specifies CAIGLTDTQYF. The chain carries TRBV19 and TRBJ2-3; D is ambiguous. Trimming stripped 10 bases from V and 2 bases from J, with 7 bases between. Germline V CDR1 and CDR2: LNHDA, SQIVND (reference sequence). The CDR3 covers 11 residues.

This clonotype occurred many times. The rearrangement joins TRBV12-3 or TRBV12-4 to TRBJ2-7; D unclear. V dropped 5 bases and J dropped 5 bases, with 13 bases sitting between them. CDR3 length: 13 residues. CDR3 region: CASSRRDGNEQYF. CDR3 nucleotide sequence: TGTGCCAGCAGTAGAAGAGACGGAAACGAGCAGTACTTC.

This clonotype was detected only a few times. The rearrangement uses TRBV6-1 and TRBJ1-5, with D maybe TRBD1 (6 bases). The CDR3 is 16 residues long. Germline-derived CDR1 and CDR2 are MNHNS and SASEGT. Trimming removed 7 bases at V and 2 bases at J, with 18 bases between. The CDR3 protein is CASTKTGSRGNQPQHF. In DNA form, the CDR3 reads TGTGCCAGCACCAAAACAGGGTCGAGGGGCAATCAGCCCCAGCATTTT.

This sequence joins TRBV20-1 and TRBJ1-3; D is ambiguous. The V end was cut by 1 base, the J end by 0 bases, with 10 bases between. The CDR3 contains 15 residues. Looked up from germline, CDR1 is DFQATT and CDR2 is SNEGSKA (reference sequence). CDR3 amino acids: CSARAGLSSGNTIYF. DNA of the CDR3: TGCAGTGCTAGAGCAGGACTGTCCTCTGGAAACACCATATATTTT.

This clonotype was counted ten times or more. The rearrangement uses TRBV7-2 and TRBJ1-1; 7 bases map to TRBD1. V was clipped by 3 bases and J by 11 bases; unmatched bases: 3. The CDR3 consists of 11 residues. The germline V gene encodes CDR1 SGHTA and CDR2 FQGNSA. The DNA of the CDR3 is TGTGCCAGCAGCTTCGACAGGGACGCTTTCTTT. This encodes CASSFDRDAFF.

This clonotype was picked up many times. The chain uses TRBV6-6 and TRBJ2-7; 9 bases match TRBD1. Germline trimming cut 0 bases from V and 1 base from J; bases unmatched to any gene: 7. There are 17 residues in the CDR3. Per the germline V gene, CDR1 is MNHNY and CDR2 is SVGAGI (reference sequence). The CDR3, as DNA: TGTGCCAGCAGTTACTCGGAACCGGGACAGGGTTCCTACGAGCAGTACTTC. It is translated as CASSYSEPGQGSYEQYF.

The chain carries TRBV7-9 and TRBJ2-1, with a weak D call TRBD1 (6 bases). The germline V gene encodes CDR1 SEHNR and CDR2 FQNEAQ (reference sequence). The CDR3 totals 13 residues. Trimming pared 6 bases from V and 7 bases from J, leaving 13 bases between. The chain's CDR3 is CASSTRGGNEQFF. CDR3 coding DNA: TGTGCCAGCAGTACGCGAGGGGGAAATGAGCAGTTCTTC.

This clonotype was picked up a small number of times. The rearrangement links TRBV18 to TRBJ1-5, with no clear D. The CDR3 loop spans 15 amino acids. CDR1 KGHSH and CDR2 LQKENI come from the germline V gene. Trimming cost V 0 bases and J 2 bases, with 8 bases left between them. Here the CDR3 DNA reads TGTGCCAGCTCACCACCAAATCAGGGCAATCAGCCCCAGCATTTT. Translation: CASSPPNQGNQPQHF. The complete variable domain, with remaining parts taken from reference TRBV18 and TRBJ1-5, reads NAGVMQNPRHLVRRRGQEARLRCSPMKGHSHVYWYRQLPEEGLKFMVYLQKENIIDESGMPKERFSAEFPKEGPSILRIQQVVRGDSAAYFCASSPPNQGNQPQHFGDGTRLSIL.

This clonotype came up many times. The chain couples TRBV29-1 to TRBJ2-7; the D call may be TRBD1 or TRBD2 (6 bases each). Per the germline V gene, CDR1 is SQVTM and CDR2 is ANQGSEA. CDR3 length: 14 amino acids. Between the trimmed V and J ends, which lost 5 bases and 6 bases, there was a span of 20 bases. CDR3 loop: CSVKGGPASGEQYF. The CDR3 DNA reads TGCAGCGTTAAGGGGGGACCAGCATCGGGCGAGCAGTACTTC.

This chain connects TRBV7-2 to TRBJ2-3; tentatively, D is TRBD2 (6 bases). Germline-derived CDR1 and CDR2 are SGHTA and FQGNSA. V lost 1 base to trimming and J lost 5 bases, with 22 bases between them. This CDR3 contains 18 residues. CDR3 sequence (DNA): TGTGCCAGCAGCTTAGGGGCATCCGGGACTCCGGGGGTAGATACGCAGTATTTT. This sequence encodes CASSLGASGTPGVDTQYF.

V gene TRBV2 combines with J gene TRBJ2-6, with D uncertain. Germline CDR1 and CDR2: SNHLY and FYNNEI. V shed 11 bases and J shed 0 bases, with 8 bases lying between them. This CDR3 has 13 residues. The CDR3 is CAGESSGANVLTF. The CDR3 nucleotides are TGTGCCGGAGAGAGCTCTGGGGCCAACGTCCTGACTTTC.

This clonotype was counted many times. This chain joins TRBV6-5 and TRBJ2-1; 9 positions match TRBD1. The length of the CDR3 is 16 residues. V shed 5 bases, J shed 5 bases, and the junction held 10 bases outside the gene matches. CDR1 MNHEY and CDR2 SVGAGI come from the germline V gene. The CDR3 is CASSLGPGQGNNEQFF. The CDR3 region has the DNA TGTGCCAGCAGTCTAGGACCGGGACAGGGCAACAATGAGCAGTTCTTC.

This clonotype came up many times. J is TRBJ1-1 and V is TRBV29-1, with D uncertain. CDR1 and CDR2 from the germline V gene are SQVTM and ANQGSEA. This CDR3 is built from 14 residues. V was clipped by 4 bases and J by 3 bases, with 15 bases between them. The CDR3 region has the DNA TGCAGCGTTGGAGTATCCGGAGAATACACTGAAGCTTTCTTT. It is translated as CSVGVSGEYTEAFF.

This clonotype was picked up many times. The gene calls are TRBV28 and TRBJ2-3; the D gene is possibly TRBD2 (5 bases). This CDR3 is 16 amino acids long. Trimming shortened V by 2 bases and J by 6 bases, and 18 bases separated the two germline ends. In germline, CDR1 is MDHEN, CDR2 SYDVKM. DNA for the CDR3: TGTGCCAGCAGTTTAATCAGAGGGTCAGCACAGGATACGCAGTATTTT. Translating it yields CASSLIRGSAQDTQYF.

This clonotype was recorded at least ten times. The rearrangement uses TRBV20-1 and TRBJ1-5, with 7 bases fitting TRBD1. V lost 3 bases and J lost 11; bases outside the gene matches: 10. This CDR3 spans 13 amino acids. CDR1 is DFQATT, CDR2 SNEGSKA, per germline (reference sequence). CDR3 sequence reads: CSARDRRALAQHF. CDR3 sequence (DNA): TGCAGTGCTAGGGACAGGCGAGCGTTGGCCCAGCATTTT.

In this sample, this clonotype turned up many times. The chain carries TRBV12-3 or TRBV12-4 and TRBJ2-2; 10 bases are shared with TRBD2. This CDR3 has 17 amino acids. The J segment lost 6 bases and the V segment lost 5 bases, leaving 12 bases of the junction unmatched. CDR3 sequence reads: CASSQKSSGRVAGELFF. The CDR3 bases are TGTGCCAGCAGTCAAAAATCTAGCGGGAGAGTGGCCGGGGAGCTGTTTTTT.

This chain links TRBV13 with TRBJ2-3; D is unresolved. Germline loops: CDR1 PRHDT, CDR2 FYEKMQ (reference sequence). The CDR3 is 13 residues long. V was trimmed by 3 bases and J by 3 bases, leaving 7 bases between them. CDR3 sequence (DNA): TGTGCCAGCAGCTTGAGTAGTACAGATACGCAGTATTTT. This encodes CASSLSSTDTQYF. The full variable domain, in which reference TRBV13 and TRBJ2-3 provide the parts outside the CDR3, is AAGVIQSPRHLIKEKRETATLKCYPIPRHDTVYWYQQGPGQDPQFLISFYEKMQSDKGSIPDRFSAQQFSDYHSELNMSSLELGDSALYFCASSLSSTDTQYFGPGTRLTVL.

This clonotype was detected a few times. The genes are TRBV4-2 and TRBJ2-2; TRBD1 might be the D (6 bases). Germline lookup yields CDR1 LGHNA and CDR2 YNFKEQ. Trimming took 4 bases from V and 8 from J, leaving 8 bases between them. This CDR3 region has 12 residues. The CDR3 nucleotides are TGTGCCAGCAGCCTTAGGGGGGGGGAGCTGTTTTTT. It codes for CASSLRGGELFF.